This passage covers 15 T cell receptor beta chains from one sample sequenced in a study of T cell responses to AZD1222 COVID-19 vaccine. Data came from immunoSEQ multiplex PCR; TCRdb stores just in-frame clones and leaves some out. The repertoire holds 150,000 to 200,000 clones, with approximately 94% as singletons. The source material was peripheral blood, sampled 28 days after the second AZD1222 dose. The source is an adult who received the AZD1222 COVID-19 vaccine.

V gene TRBV6-6 combines with J gene TRBJ2-6; D call uncertain. Trimming took 2 bases from V and 0 from J, leaving 5 bases between them. This CDR3 comprises 15 residues. Germline CDR1 MNHNY, CDR2 SVGAGI (reference sequence). This CDR3 reads CASSYVPSGANVLTF. CDR3 nucleotides: TGTGCCAGCAGTTACGTTCCCTCTGGGGCCAACGTCCTGACTTTC.

The chain carries TRBV7-9 and TRBJ1-6; no clear D gene. Germline loops: CDR1 SEHNR, CDR2 FQNEAQ (reference sequence). This CDR3 is built from 15 residues. Trimming left V 5 bases short and J 10 bases short, with 18 bases between. The DNA for the CDR3 is TGTGCCAGCAGCCACGCGTCCGTAATCTCCTCACCCCTCCACTTT. It specifies CASSHASVISSPLHF.

The V gene is TRBV18, the J gene TRBJ1-1; D unresolved. CDR3 length: 13 residues. The ends were cut back, 2 bases at V and 4 bases at J, with 8 bases in the middle. Germline loops: CDR1 KGHSH, CDR2 LQKENI. The CDR3 DNA is TGTGCCAGCTCACCAAGTTTTGGCACTGAAGCTTTCTTT. As protein: CASSPSFGTEAFF.

This clone occurred once. The V and J genes are TRBV10-3 and TRBJ2-3; D uncertain. The CDR3 runs 12 residues. Trimming stripped 6 bases from V and 1 base from J, with 5 bases between. Germline values: CDR1 ENHRY, CDR2 SYGVKD. The CDR3 DNA reads as TGTGCCATCAGGGAAGGCACAGATACGCAGTATTTT. Its protein is CAIREGTDTQYF.

The chain combines TRBV3-1 (or the pseudogene TRBV3-2) with TRBJ2-5; D is unresolved. Germline V CDR1 and CDR2: LGHDT, YNNKEL (reference sequence). The V end lost 4 bases, the J end lost 2 bases, and 2 bases lay between the germline ends. CDR3 length: 11 amino acids. CDR3 protein: CASSRQETQYF. The CDR3 DNA sequence: TGTGCCAGCAGCCGACAAGAGACCCAGTACTTC.

This sequence joins TRBV5-4 and TRBJ2-7, with 10 positions matching TRBD2. V lost 0 bases and J lost 2; bases outside the gene matches: 5. Germline-derived CDR1 and CDR2 are SGHNT and YYREEE (reference sequence). The CDR3 covers 16 residues. CDR3 nucleotide sequence: TGTGCCAGCAGCTTGGGCTCCGGGACTAGCGCCTACGAGCAGTACTTC. This sequence encodes CASSLGSGTSAYEQYF.

The chain is built from TRBV5-1 and TRBJ1-1, with D perhaps TRBD1 (6 bases). There are 13 residues in the CDR3. The V end was cut by 5 bases, the J end by 0 bases, with 8 bases between. Germline lookup yields CDR1 SGHRS and CDR2 YFSETQ. CDR3 loop: CASRQGLNTEAFF. The CDR3, as DNA: TGCGCCAGCAGACAGGGTTTGAACACTGAAGCTTTCTTT.

Remarks on this clone: The junction does not match germline at one end; this may be a read error. The chain carries TRBV6-5 and TRBJ2-7; 8 nucleotides line up with TRBD2. This CDR3 contains 15 residues. The germline CDR1 and CDR2 sequences are MNHEY and SVGAGI. CDR3 region: CASSYSFTGGGSLDF. The CDR3 DNA follows: TGTGCCAGCAGTTACTCATTCACGGGAGGGGGGAGTCTAGACTTC.

The gene calls are TRBV5-1 and TRBJ2-7; 9 bases line up with TRBD1. The germline V gene encodes CDR1 SGHRS and CDR2 YFSETQ. The length of the CDR3 is 15 residues. V shed 3 bases and J 2 bases; nucleotides not matched to a gene: 6. CDR3 sequence reads: CASSSRTGVTYEQYF. The CDR3 DNA reads as TGCGCCAGCAGCTCCAGGACAGGGGTCACCTACGAGCAGTACTTC.

The rearrangement uses TRBV7-2 and TRBJ2-1; no firm D call. CDR3 size: 13 residues. The V gene lost 5 bases and the J gene lost 8 bases, with 13 bases spanning the gap. Germline values: CDR1 SGHTA, CDR2 FQGNSA. CDR3 protein: CASSRPRRDEQFF. The CDR3 DNA reads as TGTGCCAGCAGCCGACCAAGACGTGATGAGCAGTTCTTC.

The J gene is TRBJ2-7, the V gene TRBV28; D possibly uses TRBD1 or TRBD2 (5 bases each). The V end lost 6 bases, the J end lost 0 bases, and 18 bases lay between the germline ends. Germline values: CDR1 MDHEN, CDR2 SYDVKM. The CDR3 has 16 residues. CDR3: CASSPPRRGNSYEQYF. CDR3 nucleotides: TGTGCCAGCAGCCCCCCACGCCGGGGCAACTCCTACGAGCAGTACTTC.

This sequence joins TRBV6-5 and TRBJ2-3; the match to TRBD2 covers 7 bases. Germline V gives CDR1 MNHEY, CDR2 SVGAGI. The CDR3 is 14 residues long. With 8 bases clipped from V and 4 bases from J, the junction kept 9 bases outside the gene matches. CDR3 in amino acids: CASLPMGRADTQYF. In DNA, the CDR3 is TGTGCCAGCCTCCCGATGGGGAGGGCAGATACGCAGTATTTT.

This clone was counted a single time. V usage is TRBV6-1 and J usage is TRBJ2-7; unclear D gene. The CDR3 sequence is 15 residues long. Germline values: CDR1 MNHNS, CDR2 SASEGT. V was trimmed by 3 bases and J by 2 bases, leaving 14 bases between them. CDR3 region: CASSDSYADAYEQYF. The CDR3 region has the DNA TGTGCCAGCAGTGACAGCTACGCGGACGCCTACGAGCAGTACTTC.

The chain couples TRBV30 to TRBJ2-1; the match to TRBD1 covers 7 bases. Unmatched junction bases numbered 2, after V lost 2 bases and J lost 7 bases. The CDR3 consists of 12 residues. Germline V gene lookup returns CDR1 GTSNPN and CDR2 SVGIG (reference sequence). CDR3 protein: CAWSLTGNEQFF. CDR3 coding DNA: TGTGCCTGGAGTCTGACAGGGAATGAGCAGTTCTTC.

The V gene is TRBV10-2, the J gene TRBJ1-3; D call uncertain. The CDR3 spans 14 residues. Germline CDR1 reads WSHSY; CDR2 reads SAAADI. V gave up 3 bases and J gave up 1 base, with 7 bases separating them. In DNA, the CDR3 is TGCGCCAGCAGTGAATCGGATTCTGGAAACACCATATATTTT. Translating it yields CASSESDSGNTIYF.